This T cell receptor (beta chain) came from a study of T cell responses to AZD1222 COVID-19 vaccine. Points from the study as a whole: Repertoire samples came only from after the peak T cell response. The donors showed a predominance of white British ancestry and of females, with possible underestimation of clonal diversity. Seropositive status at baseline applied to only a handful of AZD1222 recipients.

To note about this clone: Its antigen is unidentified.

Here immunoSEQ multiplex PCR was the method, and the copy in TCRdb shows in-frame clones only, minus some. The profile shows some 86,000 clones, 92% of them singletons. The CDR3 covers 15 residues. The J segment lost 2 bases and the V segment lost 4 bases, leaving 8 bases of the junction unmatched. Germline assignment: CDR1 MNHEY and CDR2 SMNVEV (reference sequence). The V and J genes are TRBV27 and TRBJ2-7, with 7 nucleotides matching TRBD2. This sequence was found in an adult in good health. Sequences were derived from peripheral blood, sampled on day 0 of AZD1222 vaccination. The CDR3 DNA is TGTGCCAGCAGTTCCATAGCGGGTGGCCCCTACGAGCAGTACTTC. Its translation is CASSSIAGGPYEQYF.